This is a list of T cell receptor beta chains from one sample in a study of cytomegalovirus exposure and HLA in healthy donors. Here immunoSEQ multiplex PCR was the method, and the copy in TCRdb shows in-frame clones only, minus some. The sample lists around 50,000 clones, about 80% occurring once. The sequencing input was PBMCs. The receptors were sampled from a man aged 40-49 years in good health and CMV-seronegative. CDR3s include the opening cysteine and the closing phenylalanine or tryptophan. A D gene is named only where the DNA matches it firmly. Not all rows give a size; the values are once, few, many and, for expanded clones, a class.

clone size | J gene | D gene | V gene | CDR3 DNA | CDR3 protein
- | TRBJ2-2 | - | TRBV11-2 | TGTGCCAGCAGCTTACTCAGGGGCAGCACCGGGGAGCTGTTTTTT | CASSLLRGSTGELFF
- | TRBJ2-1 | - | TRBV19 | TGTGCCAGTAGTCTCGGACTACGCTTTGTCGATGAGCAGTTCTTC | CASSLGLRFVDEQFF
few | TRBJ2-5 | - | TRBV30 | TGTGCCTGGAGTGTAGACACAGGAGAGACCCAGTACTTC | CAWSVDTGETQYF
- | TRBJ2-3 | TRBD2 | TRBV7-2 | TGTGCCAGCAGCTTAGCGGTGAGCGGGGGACCGCCCACAGATACGCAGTATTTT | CASSLAVSGGPPTDTQYF
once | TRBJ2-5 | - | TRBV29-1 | TGCAGCGTCGGAGAGACCCAGTACTTC | CSVGETQYF
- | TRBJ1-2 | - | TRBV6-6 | TGTGCCAGCGTTTCGGGGGACTATGGCTACACCTTC | CASVSGDYGYTF
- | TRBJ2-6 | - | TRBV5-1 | TGCGCCAGCAGCTTGGCAACGCAGGGGAAGGCTGGGGCCAACGTCCTGACTTTC | CASSLATQGKAGANVLTF
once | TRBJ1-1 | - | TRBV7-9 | TGTGCCAGCAGCTTGGGGCGTCACACTGAAGCTTTCTTT | CASSLGRHTEAFF
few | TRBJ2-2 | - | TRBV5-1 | TGCGCCAGCAGCTTCGGTGGTAACACCGGGGAGCTGTTTTTT | CASSFGGNTGELFF
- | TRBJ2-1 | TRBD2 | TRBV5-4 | TGTGCCAGCAGCTTGGGTGGCGGGGGGAAGCCCTACAATGAGCAGTTCTTC | CASSLGGGGKPYNEQFF
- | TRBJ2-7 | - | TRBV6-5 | TGTGCCAGCAGTTACGCCGGGACGGGGGACTACGAGCAGTACTTC | CASSYAGTGDYEQYF
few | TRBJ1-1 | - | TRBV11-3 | TGTGCCAGCAGCTTATGGGTATGGGGACAAAAGAACACTGAAGCTTTCTTT | CASSLWVWGQKNTEAFF
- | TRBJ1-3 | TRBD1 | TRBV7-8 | TGTGCCAGCAGCCCGCTGACAGGGGCTGGAAACACCATATATTTT | CASSPLTGAGNTIYF
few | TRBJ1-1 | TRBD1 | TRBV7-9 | TGTGCCAGCAAATCCCAGTGGGGGGCAGGGGGGACTGAAGCTTTCTTT | CASKSQWGAGGTEAFF
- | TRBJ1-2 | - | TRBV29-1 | TGCAGCGTTGAAGAATGGTCCACGGGGTATGGCTACACCTTC | CSVEEWSTGYGYTF
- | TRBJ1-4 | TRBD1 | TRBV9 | TGTGCCAGCAGTTTAACAGGGGGTAATGAAAAACTGTTTTTT | CASSLTGGNEKLFF
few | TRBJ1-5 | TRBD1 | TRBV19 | TGTGCCAGTAGTGGGGGACAGGGGGCAAATCAGCCCCAGCATTTT | CASSGGQGANQPQHF
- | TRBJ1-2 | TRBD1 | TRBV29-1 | TGCAGCTCTAGCAGGACAGGGGGTGGCTACACCTTC | CSSSRTGGGYTF
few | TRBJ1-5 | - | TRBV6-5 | TGTGCCAGCAGTTATCGCCACAGGGACCAGCCCCAGCATTTT | CASSYRHRDQPQHF
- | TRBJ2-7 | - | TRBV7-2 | TGTGCCAGCAGCTTAGAGGCTGGCGGAATCTCCTACGAGCAGTACTTC | CASSLEAGGISYEQYF
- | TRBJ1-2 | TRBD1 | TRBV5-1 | TGCGCCAGCAGCCTGCTCGGGACAGGGGTTGGCTACACCTTC | CASSLLGTGVGYTF
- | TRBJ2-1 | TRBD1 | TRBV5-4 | TGTGCCAGCAGCTTGACAGGGGGCCCTGAGCAGTTCTTC | CASSLTGGPEQFF
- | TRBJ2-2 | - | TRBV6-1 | TGTGCCAGCATCGGGAGTGGAATACTTATCGGGGAGCTGTTTTTT | CASIGSGILIGELFF
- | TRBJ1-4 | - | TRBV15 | TGTGCCACCGGACGGGAGGATAATGAAAAACTGTTTTTT | CATGREDNEKLFF
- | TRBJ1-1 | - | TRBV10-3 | TGTGCCATCAGTGTGCAGGGGCGGAACACTGAAGCTTTCTTT | CAISVQGRNTEAFF
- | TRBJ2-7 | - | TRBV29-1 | TGCAGCGTTGAAGGAACAGGGATGTACGAGCAGTACTTC | CSVEGTGMYEQYF